One sample yielded the 27 T cell receptor beta chains listed below, sequenced in a study of CD8+ T cells in alopecia areata. Investigators isolated RNA and reverse transcribed it into cDNA to act as the sequencing template. TCRdb's copy holds only in-frame clones and misses some; the assay was immunoSEQ multiplex PCR. This table holds 150,000 to 200,000 clones, 59% found once. The sample consisted of CD4+ T cells sorted from blood, taken at week 0. Source of these receptors: a human donor with alopecia areata.

The rearrangement joins TRBV7-2 to TRBJ2-2, with 8 bases identical to TRBD2. Trimming took 5 bases from V and 6 from J; bases not matched to a gene: 17. Germline V gives CDR1 SGHTA, CDR2 FQGNSA. There are 18 residues in the CDR3. CDR3 in DNA: TGTGCCAGCAGCCTAAAATATGGGACTAGGATTGTTCCCGGGGAGCTGTTTTTT. This encodes CASSLKYGTRIVPGELFF.

The sample holds a few counts of this clone. The rearrangement links TRBV2 to TRBJ2-5; TRBD1 is a possible D gene (6 bases). Germline CDR1 reads SNHLY; CDR2 reads FYNNEI. CDR3 length: 13 residues. Trimming cost V 5 bases and J 7 bases, with 14 bases left between them. As DNA, the CDR3 is TGTGCCAGCAGTCGGGACACTGAGGGGACCCAGTACTTC. It encodes CASSRDTEGTQYF.

The chain links TRBV5-1 to TRBJ1-1; D gene uncertain. V shed 0 bases and J shed 1 base, with 10 bases lying between them. The germline CDR1 and CDR2 sequences are SGHRS and YFSETQ. This CDR3 comprises 15 residues. The CDR3 loop reads CASSLEGRPNTEAFF. DNA for the CDR3: TGCGCCAGCAGCTTGGAAGGGCGCCCGAACACTGAAGCTTTCTTT.

The CDR3 bases are TGTGCTAGTGGTTTGGTTGGGGGCACTGAAGCTTTCTTT. It yields the protein CASGLVGGTEAFF. The chain carries TRBV12-5 and TRBJ1-1; D might be TRBD1 (5 bases). Looked up from germline, CDR1 is LGHNT and CDR2 is FRNRAP. This CDR3 contains 13 residues. V was clipped by 0 bases and J by 4 bases, with 6 bases between them.

On this clone itself: Possible read error: a much larger clone is one base away. This chain connects TRBV6-5 to TRBJ1-5, with a possible D match to TRBD1 (5 bases). Trimming removed 6 bases at V and 1 base at J, with 7 bases between. Germline CDR1 reads MNHEY; CDR2 reads SVGAGI. The CDR3 is made up of 13 amino acids. The CDR3 spells CASSRQSNQPQHF. In DNA, the CDR3 is TGTGCCAGCAGCCGACAGAGCAATCAGCCCCAGCATTTT.

This chain joins TRBV27 and TRBJ1-2; perhaps TRBD1 as D (5 bases). The V end lost 6 bases, the J end lost 7 bases, and 18 bases lay between the germline ends. From germline, CDR1 is MNHEY and CDR2 SMNVEV (reference sequence). The CDR3 is 14 residues long. The CDR3 region is CASRTPGGGSGYTF. CDR3 nucleotide sequence: TGTGCCAGCAGGACCCCGGGCGGGGGAAGTGGCTACACCTTC.

This clone was detected many times. The same CDR3 arises from other DNA sequences in this sample as well. CDR3 in DNA: TGTGCCAGCAGCCAAGATCGGGCTTACAATGAGCAGTTCTTC. It is translated as CASSQDRAYNEQFF. This chain joins TRBV4-2 and TRBJ2-1; D not resolved. The CDR3 has 14 residues. Germline assignment: CDR1 LGHNA and CDR2 YNFKEQ. Trimming left V 0 bases short and J 4 bases short, with 7 bases between.

This clone appeared a single time. Other DNA sequences in the same sample also yield this CDR3. The chain recombines TRBV29-1 with TRBJ1-5; D is perhaps TRBD1 (6 bases). The CDR3 consists of 12 residues. V lost 6 bases, J lost 1 base, and 7 bases lay in between. Germline values: CDR1 SQVTM, CDR2 ANQGSEA. The CDR3 coding sequence is TGCAGCGTCGGGGGCAGCAATCAGCCCCAGCATTTT. Translating gives CSVGGSNQPQHF.

This clone showed up just a few times. The gene calls are TRBV15 and TRBJ2-7, with TRBD1 identical over 7 bases. Germline V gene sequence: CDR1 LNHNV, CDR2 YYDKDF (reference sequence). The CDR3 has 12 residues. V lost 5 bases to trimming and J lost 3 bases; unmatched junction nucleotides: 1. CDR3 DNA: TGTGCCACCAGCCCAGGGGGCTACGAGCAGTACTTC. Residues: CATSPGGYEQYF.

The gene calls are TRBV19 and TRBJ1-4, with a possible D match to TRBD1 (5 bases). The CDR3 has 16 amino acids. The germline V and J ends were trimmed by 7 bases and 8 bases, with 23 bases remaining between them. CDR1 and CDR2 (germline): LNHDA, SQIVND (reference sequence). This CDR3 reads CASTSRKRGVEEKLFF. The CDR3 nucleotides read TGTGCCAGTACTTCGCGAAAGAGAGGGGTGGAGGAAAAACTGTTTTTT.

Written as DNA, the CDR3 is TGTGCCAGCAGTGATCGGGCTAACTATAATTCACCCCTCCACTTT. It codes for CASSDRANYNSPLHF. J is TRBJ1-6 and V is TRBV25-1; D call uncertain. CDR3 size: 15 residues. Trimming shortened V by 3 bases and J by 3 bases, and 9 bases separated the two germline ends. Germline CDR1 is MGHDK and CDR2 is SYGVNS.

The chain employs TRBV5-1 and TRBJ2-5, with TRBD1 identical over 7 bases. This CDR3 is 16 amino acids long. Germline lookup yields CDR1 SGHRS and CDR2 YFSETQ. Losses at the gene ends were 4 bases for V and 5 bases for J; bases not matched to a gene: 14. The CDR3 bases are TGCGCCAGCAGCACATCGGGGACAGCCGGATGGGAGACCCAGTACTTC. It is translated as CASSTSGTAGWETQYF.

The CDR3: CASSEAYDSGANVLTF. The CDR3 DNA follows: TGTGCCAGCAGTGAAGCTTATGACTCTGGGGCCAACGTCCTGACTTTC. The chain employs TRBV6-1 and TRBJ2-6, with D uncertain. The germline V gene encodes CDR1 MNHNS and CDR2 SASEGT. V was clipped by 0 bases and J by 0 bases, with 6 bases between them. CDR3 length: 16 residues.

This chain uses TRBV29-1 with TRBJ1-2; no clear D. Germline V lookup: CDR1 SQVTM, CDR2 ANQGSEA. V was pared by 3 bases and J by 5 bases, with 10 bases between. The CDR3 is 12 amino acids. This CDR3 is CSVEGSWYGYTF. The CDR3 bases are TGCAGCGTTGAGGGGTCCTGGTATGGCTACACCTTC.

The V gene is TRBV7-8, the J gene TRBJ1-1; D gene ambiguous. V was pared by 4 bases and J by 3 bases, with 15 bases between. The length of the CDR3 is 15 residues. Germline-derived CDR1 and CDR2 are SGHVS and FQNEAQ. CDR3 region: CASSSGDRLDTEAFF. CDR3 sequence (DNA): TGTGCCAGCAGCTCAGGAGACCGATTGGACACTGAAGCTTTCTTT.

The chain recombines TRBV30 with TRBJ1-6; 7 bases fit TRBD1. The germline gives CDR1 GTSNPN, CDR2 SVGIG (reference sequence). The CDR3 runs to 16 residues. The ends lost 8 bases at V and 1 base at J; junction bases unmatched: 11. The CDR3 DNA is TGTGCCACGATTGCAGGGGGGAGTTCCTATAATTCACCCCTCCACTTT. Residues: CATIAGGSSYNSPLHF.

The chain couples TRBV4-1 to TRBJ2-5; no firm D call. The V and J ends lost 1 base and 2 bases respectively, with 8 bases between them. The CDR3 sequence is 14 residues long. Germline CDR1 reads MGHRA; CDR2 reads YSYEKL. The CDR3 DNA reads as TGCGCCAGCAGCCAAGTAATTACTCAAGAGACCCAGTACTTC. Amino acids: CASSQVITQETQYF.

The gene calls are TRBV30 and TRBJ2-5; D remains ambiguous. The CDR3 runs to 16 residues. Looked up from germline, CDR1 is GTSNPN and CDR2 is SVGIG (reference sequence). Trimming took off 3 bases at V and 1 base at J, with 18 bases between the two ends. The CDR3 protein is CAWRFPRAGRQETQYF. The DNA of the CDR3 is TGTGCCTGGAGGTTCCCTCGGGCAGGCCGCCAAGAGACCCAGTACTTC.

This clone has more than one count but fewer than ten. The rearrangement uses TRBV5-6 and TRBJ2-5; tentatively, D is TRBD1 (6 bases). The CDR3 runs to 16 residues. V lost 1 base to trimming and J lost 3 bases, with 16 bases between them. The germline V gene has CDR1 SGHDT and CDR2 YYEEEE. CDR3 DNA sequence: TGTGCCAGCAGCTTGAAAACAGGGAGTATGAAAGAGACCCAGTACTTC. Protein: CASSLKTGSMKETQYF.

The CDR3 region is CASSLSSRSRTGELFF. DNA for the CDR3: TGCGCCAGCAGCTTGAGCTCCCGGAGTAGGACCGGGGAGCTGTTTTTT. This chain links TRBV5-1 with TRBJ2-2; D remains ambiguous. This CDR3 is built from 16 residues. V was clipped by 1 base and J by 5 bases, with 15 bases between them. CDR1 is SGHRS, CDR2 YFSETQ, per germline.

This sequence joins TRBV25-1 and TRBJ2-7, with D perhaps matching TRBD1 (6 bases). The CDR3 runs 13 residues. In germline, CDR1 is MGHDK, CDR2 SYGVNS. V was pared by 5 bases and J by 3 bases, with 11 bases between. CDR3 DNA sequence: TGTGCCAGCAGTATACAGGGCGACTACGAGCAGTACTTC. This translates into CASSIQGDYEQYF.

On this clone: Other DNA sequences in the same sample also yield this CDR3. The V call is TRBV30, the J call TRBJ1-5; TRBD1 might be the D (5 bases). CDR1 and CDR2 from the germline V gene are GTSNPN and SVGIG (reference sequence). With 3 bases removed from V and 2 bases from J, the gap between germline ends came to 8 bases. The CDR3 totals 13 residues. The CDR3 DNA reads TGTGCCTGGAGCCCACAGGGCAATCAGCCCCAGCATTTT. It yields the protein CAWSPQGNQPQHF.

This clone has a handful of counts. The rearrangement links TRBV19 to TRBJ2-7; D is unclear. V gave up 5 bases and J gave up 1 base, with 12 bases separating them. The CDR3 runs to 14 residues. In germline, CDR1 is LNHDA, CDR2 SQIVND (reference sequence). The CDR3 reads CASSPMSGSYEQYF. CDR3 nucleotide sequence: TGTGCCAGTAGTCCTATGAGTGGGTCCTACGAGCAGTACTTC.

This clone was observed a handful of times. The chain couples TRBV19 to TRBJ1-5; 8 nucleotides align to TRBD1. V was clipped by 6 bases and J by 1 base; unmatched bases: 11. The CDR3 consists of 17 residues. Germline V gene sequence: CDR1 LNHDA, CDR2 SQIVND (reference sequence). The CDR3 sequence is CASRKTGGEPSNQPQHF. For the CDR3, the DNA is TGTGCCAGTAGGAAAACAGGGGGAGAGCCGAGCAATCAGCCCCAGCATTTT.

This clone was counted a few times. The chain carries TRBV19 and TRBJ1-5; D call uncertain. Trimming left V 8 bases short and J 7 bases short, with 15 bases between. This CDR3 comprises 13 residues. Germline V lookup: CDR1 LNHDA, CDR2 SQIVND (reference sequence). CDR3 in DNA: TGTGCCAGTTCAATCGAACTCGGCCAGCCCCAGCATTTT. Residues: CASSIELGQPQHF.

The chain joins TRBV5-1 to TRBJ2-5, with D unclear. Trimming removed 4 bases at V and 5 bases at J, with 15 bases between. This CDR3 contains 14 residues. Germline V lookup: CDR1 SGHRS, CDR2 YFSETQ. The chain's CDR3 is CASSPQVLGETQYF. CDR3 bases: TGCGCCAGCAGCCCGCAGGTCCTCGGGGAGACCCAGTACTTC.

The V call is TRBV5-1, the J call TRBJ1-2; no definite D call. The CDR3 contains 14 residues. CDR1 and CDR2 from the germline V gene are SGHRS and YFSETQ. Trimming took off 0 bases at V and 8 bases at J, with 14 bases between the two ends. CDR3 loop: CASSLGGVGEGYTF. In nucleotides, the CDR3 is TGCGCCAGCAGCTTGGGTGGGGTTGGTGAAGGCTACACCTTC.